This is a list of T cell receptor beta chains from one sample in a study of T-cell reconstitution after alpha-beta-depleted transplantation in children. TCRdb itself ran the PCR reads through MiXCR, one entry per CDR3 protein. The table has some 300,000 distinct CDR3 sequences, over 7.5% seen once; the top ten hold approximately 9%. The source was peripheral blood, collected 360 days after TCRalphabeta/CD19-depleted stem cell transplant. All receptors derive from a female patient younger than 10 who had a stem cell transplant for Fanconi anemia, so the T cells may come from the graft donor. Each CDR3 is given with its conserved first and last residue. D genes are given only for firm matches. Clone size is given for some rows only: seen once, a few or many times, or a class if the clone is expanded.

J gene,V gene,clone size,CDR3 length,D gene,CDR3 DNA,CDR3 protein
TRBJ2-3,TRBV15,many,15,-,TGTGCCACCAGCAGAGATTCCAGGAGCACAGATACGCAGTATTTT,CATSRDSRSTDTQYF
TRBJ1-6,TRBV7-2,many,14,TRBD1,TGTGCCAGCAGCCTACAGGGGGATTTAATACCCCTCCACTTT,CASSLQGDLIPLHF
TRBJ2-2,TRBV5-6,-,15,-,TGTGCCATCAGCCCCGTAGCGGAGGGCACCGGGGAGCTGTTTTTT,CAISPVAEGTGELFF
TRBJ2-1,TRBV7-3,many,13,-,TGTGCCAGCAGCACGGACTATTACAATGAGCAGTTCTTC,CASSTDYYNEQFF
TRBJ2-3,TRBV3-1,few,16,-,TGTGCCAGCAGCCAGTGGACTACTCTACCCACAGATACGCAGTATTTT,CASSQWTTLPTDTQYF
TRBJ2-1,TRBV20-1,many,14,TRBD1,TGCAGTGCTAGGAAACAGGGGTCCTACAATGAGCAGTTCTTC,CSARKQGSYNEQFF
TRBJ1-2,TRBV29-1,-,12,-,TGCAGCGTCCCCTTCCTGCGTTTCGGCTACACCTTC,CSVPFLRFGYTF
TRBJ2-3,TRBV20-1,few,13,TRBD2,TGCAGTGCCCCGGGACTAGTTACAGATACGCAGTATTTT,CSAPGLVTDTQYF
TRBJ2-4,TRBV4-2,many,18,TRBD1,TGTGCCAGCAGCCAAGGGACAGGGGGCAAGATGGACAAAAACATTCAGTACTTC,CASSQGTGGKMDKNIQYF
TRBJ2-2,TRBV12-3/TRBV12-4,many,16,-,TGTGCCAGCACTACGACCGGGACTGGCGACACCGGGGAGCTGTTTTTT,CASTTTGTGDTGELFF
TRBJ2-7,TRBV29-1,many,14,-,TGCAGCGTTGAAGACCGATCGACAGGTTACGAGCAGTACTTC,CSVEDRSTGYEQYF
TRBJ2-6,TRBV10-3,many,17,-,TGTGCCATCAGTGTGGGGGGACCGCTGTCTGGGGCCAACGTCCTGACTTTC,CAISVGGPLSGANVLTF
TRBJ2-5,TRBV20-1,many,13,TRBD1,TGCAGTGCCCCGACAGGGGGCAGAGAGACCCAGTACTTC,CSAPTGGRETQYF
TRBJ2-7,TRBV9,few,15,-,TGTGCCAGCAGCGTAGGGGGCCCGACGGACTACGAGCAGTACTTC,CASSVGGPTDYEQYF
TRBJ2-5,TRBV20-1,-,18,TRBD2,TGCAGTACTCGGATCGCAGCGGGGGGGGTTCGAGCCTGGAAGACCCAGTACTTC,CSTRIAAGGVRAWKTQYF
TRBJ1-1,TRBV7-6,many,17,TRBD1,TGTGCCAGCAGCTTATCACCCCTGTGGACAGGTGACACTGAAGCTTTCTTT,CASSLSPLWTGDTEAFF
TRBJ2-7,TRBV28,many,15,-,TGTGCCAGCTCCGATTTCTCGACTCATTCCTACGAGCAGTACTTC,CASSDFSTHSYEQYF
TRBJ2-5,TRBV15,many,13,-,TGTGCCACCAGCCATTACAGGGAAGAGACCCAGTACTTC,CATSHYREETQYF
TRBJ2-1,TRBV29-1,many,17,-,TGCAGCGTTGAAAAGGGTGGATCTCTTCCTCCTTTATGGGAGCAGTTCTTC,CSVEKGGSLPPLWEQFF
TRBJ1-2,TRBV7-2,few,14,TRBD1,TGTGCCAGCAACCAATGGGGGACAGGGATGGTTACTACCTTC,CASNQWGTGMVTTF
TRBJ2-3,TRBV2,many,16,-,TGTGCCAGCAGAAGGGAACACAGTTTACTCACAGATACGCAGTATTTT,CASRREHSLLTDTQYF
TRBJ2-1,TRBV20-1,many,14,TRBD2,TGCAGTGCACAACCTAGCGGCTTCTACAATGAGCAGTTCTTC,CSAQPSGFYNEQFF
TRBJ2-3,TRBV7-9,many,14,-,TGTGCCAGCACTAGGGCTACCACCACAGATACGCAGTATTTT,CASTRATTTDTQYF
TRBJ2-2,TRBV20-1,few,16,-,TGCAGTGCTAGGACGATCACAAGGCAAGGCACCGGGGAGCTGTTTTTT,CSARTITRQGTGELFF
TRBJ2-6,TRBV20-1,many,14,-,TGCAGTGCTCCGAGGTTCTCTGGGGCCAACGTCCTGACTTTC,CSAPRFSGANVLTF
TRBJ2-3,TRBV6-1,many,17,TRBD1,TGTGCCAGCAGTCAAGGACAGGGGCGACATAGCACAGATACGCAGTATTTT,CASSQGQGRHSTDTQYF
TRBJ2-1,TRBV20-1,-,14,-,TGCAGTGCTAGAGATAGGGACTCGTACAATGAGCAGTTCTTC,CSARDRDSYNEQFF
TRBJ2-1,TRBV9,many,16,-,TGTGCCAGCAGCGTAGCTGGGCGGAGATCCTACAATGAGCAGTTCTTC,CASSVAGRRSYNEQFF
TRBJ1-1,TRBV6-2/TRBV6-3,many,14,-,TGTGCCAGCACCCATATCTGGGGAGTGCCTGAAGCTTTCTTT,CASTHIWGVPEAFF
TRBJ2-3,TRBV5-6,many,14,-,TGTGCCAGCAGCTTGGACAGGGAGTCAGATACGCAGTATTTT,CASSLDRESDTQYF
TRBJ1-2,TRBV6-1,many,14,-,TGTGCCAGCAAAAGGTTCCCCACCCGCTATGGCTACACCTTC,CASKRFPTRYGYTF
TRBJ1-2,TRBV28,-,15,TRBD1,TGTGCCAGCAGTTTACCTGGACAGGTGAACTATGGCTACACCTTC,CASSLPGQVNYGYTF
TRBJ2-5,TRBV28,-,14,TRBD2,TGTGCCAGCAGTTTTTTCCCCGGGAGGGAGACCCAGTACTTC,CASSFFPGRETQYF
TRBJ1-1,TRBV29-1,many,13,-,TGCAGCGTGCACAGGGCCCCCAACACTGAAGCTTTCTTT,CSVHRAPNTEAFF
TRBJ2-2,TRBV4-2,many,15,-,TGTGCCAGCAGCCAAGCTAACAGAAACACCGGGGAGCTGTTTTTT,CASSQANRNTGELFF
TRBJ2-7,TRBV6-5,many,15,-,TGTGCCAGCAGTTCCGTCGACAGGCTACCCTACGAGCAGTACTTC,CASSSVDRLPYEQYF
TRBJ1-4,TRBV6-1,-,17,-,TGTGCCAGCAGTCCCTGGGGGGGATCGGCAACTAATGAAAAACTGTTTTTT,CASSPWGGSATNEKLFF
TRBJ1-5,TRBV28,many,16,TRBD1,TGTGCCAGCAGCACCGGGACAGCTATCTTGAATCAGCCCCAGCATTTT,CASSTGTAILNQPQHF
TRBJ1-1,TRBV5-1,many,17,TRBD1,TGCGCCAGCAGCTCCATGACAGGGGGCTTAGGGAACACTGAAGCTTTCTTT,CASSSMTGGLGNTEAFF
TRBJ2-7,TRBV11-3,few,15,TRBD1,TGTGCCAGCAGCCTTGGTGGGACAGACTCCTACGAGCAGTACTTC,CASSLGGTDSYEQYF
TRBJ2-5,TRBV2,many,15,-,TGTGCCAGCAGAGGACTGATTCTGAAACAAGAGACCCAGTACTTC,CASRGLILKQETQYF
TRBJ2-1,TRBV4-3,many,15,TRBD2,TGCGCCAGCAGCCCTGGACTAGCCTTGTACAATGAGCAGTTCTTC,CASSPGLALYNEQFF
TRBJ2-1,TRBV10-3,few,16,TRBD1,TGTGCCATCAGTGAGCACGACAGGGGCTCCTACAATGAGCAGTTCTTC,CAISEHDRGSYNEQFF
TRBJ2-2,TRBV24-1,many,16,TRBD1,TGTGCCACCAGTGATTTCGGGACAGGGGCCACCGGGGAGCTGTTTTTT,CATSDFGTGATGELFF
TRBJ2-2,TRBV5-1,few,21,-,TGCGCCAGCAGCTTGGATCTCCTGAATGCCCGGCTAGCTTCCCACACCGGGGAGCTGTTTTTT,CASSLDLLNARLASHTGELFF
TRBJ2-7,TRBV5-1,many,14,-,TGTGCCAGCAGCTTAGCCGGGACAAGCTACGAGCAGTACTTC,CASSLAGTSYEQYF
TRBJ2-7,TRBV15,many,13,-,TGTGCCACCAGCAGAGATAGGGCAGGGAAACAGTACTTC,CATSRDRAGKQYF
TRBJ1-2,TRBV28,many,16,-,TGTGCCAGCAGTGCCGACCTGCTGACTGGGCACTATGGCTACACCTTC,CASSADLLTGHYGYTF
TRBJ1-1,TRBV11-1,many,13,-,TGTGCCAGCAGCCCTACACGGGGTGGTGAAGCTTTCTTT,CASSPTRGGEAFF
TRBJ2-1,TRBV5-1,many,15,-,TGCGCCAGCAGCCGGGACGGGAGCTCCTACAATGAGCAGTTCTTC,CASSRDGSSYNEQFF
TRBJ2-3,TRBV14,-,15,-,TGTGCCAGCAGCAAAACATTCCTTGGGACAGATACGCAGTATTTT,CASSKTFLGTDTQYF
TRBJ2-1,TRBV7-7,many,15,-,TGTGCCAGCAGCGGAGGGGGGGATACCTACAATGAGCAGTTCTTC,CASSGGGDTYNEQFF
TRBJ2-1,TRBV5-1,many,15,-,TGCGCCAGCAGGTGGGAAGGGATTGGGATCAATGAGCAGTTCTTC,CASRWEGIGINEQFF
TRBJ2-7,TRBV7-2,-,17,TRBD1,TGTGCCAGCAGCTTACATTCGGGGGACAGGGGAGGCTACGAGCAGTACTTC,CASSLHSGDRGGYEQYF
TRBJ1-4,TRBV4-2,-,17,-,TGTGCCAGCAGCCAAGGAGAATTGGTAGCAACTAATGAAAAACTGTTTTTT,CASSQGELVATNEKLFF
TRBJ1-2,TRBV20-1,few,14,-,TGCAGTGGCGCGAAGACTACAGGGCACTATGGCTACACCTTC,CSGAKTTGHYGYTF
TRBJ2-7,TRBV7-9,few,16,-,TGTGCCAGCAGCTTAGTTTGGGATACCGCGGCCTCCGAGCAGTACTTC,CASSLVWDTAASEQYF